This T cell receptor (beta chain) is drawn from a study of T cell changes during pregnancy in multiple sclerosis (dated by TCRdb to the late 2010s). Turning to the overall study: The study examined how the T cell repertoire changed over the course of pregnancy in women with multiple sclerosis.

Receptor libraries were prepared by the immunoSEQ multiplex PCR assay. The source is immuneACCESS, and TCRdb retained only in-frame sequences with V and J called. Part of the clones is not carried over; for the studies checked, unresolved V genes explain less than half of this, and the remainder is unexplained. Across this sample there are tens of thousands of clones, with under 95% seen only once. The top ten hold roughly 3% of the sample. The cysteine opens and the phenylalanine closes a CDR3 of 17 amino acids. The DNA shown is the 51-base CDR3, in frame from base 1. Per the germline V gene, LGHNA is the CDR1 and YSLEER is the CDR2. V is pruned by 1 base and J by 2 bases, leaving 3 bases of the junction without a gene match. Remarks on this clone: No cognate antigen has been identified for it. The input lacks base qualities; no much larger clone sits a single base away.

This receptor was identified in a female donor with multiple sclerosis, enrolled in a pregnancy study. This chain is built from TRBV4-3 and TRBJ2-1; 12 bases in the middle match TRBD2. This material consisted of CD8+ T cells from peripheral blood mononuclear cells, taken before pregnancy. CDR3 region: CASSQGTSGEPYNEQFF. At the DNA level, the sequence is TGCGCCAGCAGCCAAGGGACTAGCGGGGAACCCTACAATGAGCAGTTCTTC.